The 18 T cell receptor beta chains in this list originate from one sample, sequenced in a study of shared clonotypes between healthy human individuals. TCRdb's table, derived via immunoSEQ multiplex PCR, lists solely in-frame clones and lacks some. This sample has under 1,900,000 clones, with 97% to 99% found just once. Material for sequencing was naive CD4+ T cells sorted from blood. As for subset: CD45RA+ positively selected. Source of these receptors: a man aged 25 to 40 in good health.

The chain carries TRBV7-9 and TRBJ1-2; TRBD1 might be the D (6 bases). The ends were cut back, 5 bases at V and 1 base at J, with 8 bases in the middle. Per the germline V gene, CDR1 is SEHNR and CDR2 is FQNEAQ (reference sequence). The CDR3 extends over 13 amino acids. In nucleotides, the CDR3 is TGTGCCAGCAGCCCACAGGGTAACTATGGCTACACCTTC. This sequence encodes CASSPQGNYGYTF.

The chain recombines TRBV19 with TRBJ2-7; TRBD1 matches at 10 bases. The CDR3 sequence is 19 residues long. Germline V CDR1 and CDR2: LNHDA, SQIVND (reference sequence). V shed 2 bases, J shed 2 bases, and the junction held 15 bases outside the gene matches. This chain's CDR3 is CASSIKPRRDRGNPYEQYF. CDR3 in DNA: TGTGCCAGTAGTATAAAGCCCCGTCGGGACAGGGGTAATCCCTACGAGCAGTACTTC.

The CDR3 DNA reads as TGTGCCAGTAGTACTTTCCGACTAGCCGATGAGCAGTTCTTC. Residues: CASSTFRLADEQFF. The chain joins TRBV19 to TRBJ2-1, with 7 bases that match TRBD2. Germline trimming cut 4 bases from V and 8 bases from J; bases unmatched to any gene: 8. The CDR3 has 14 amino acids. Germline V gene sequence: CDR1 LNHDA, CDR2 SQIVND (reference sequence). The complete variable domain, with remaining parts taken from reference TRBV19 and TRBJ2-1, reads DGGITQSPKYLFRKEGQNVTLSCEQNLNHDAMYWYRQDPGQGLRLIYYSQIVNDFQKGDIAEGYSVSREKKESFPLTVTSAQKNPTAFYLCASSTFRLADEQFFGPGTRLTVL.

On this clone: This same CDR3 is encoded by further DNA sequences in the sample. CDR3 in amino acids: CASSPSNQPQHF. In DNA form, the CDR3 reads TGTGCCAGCTCACCAAGCAATCAGCCCCAGCATTTT. The chain is built from TRBV18 and TRBJ1-5, with D uncertain. The V end was cut by 2 bases, the J end by 1 base, with 0 bases between. The CDR3 is 12 amino acids. Germline loops: CDR1 KGHSH, CDR2 LQKENI.

J is TRBJ2-7 and V is TRBV7-9; 8 bases agree with TRBD2. Germline CDR1 is SEHNR and CDR2 is FQNEAQ (reference sequence). This CDR3 comprises 16 residues. Unmatched junction bases numbered 9, after V lost 5 bases and J lost 0 bases. CDR3 DNA: TGTGCCAGCAGCCAGAGACCCGGGACTAGCTCCTACGAGCAGTACTTC. Translated: CASSQRPGTSSYEQYF. Based on the CDR3 plus reference TRBV7-9 and TRBJ2-7, the full variable domain is DTGVSQNPRHKITKRGQNVTFRCDPISEHNRLYWYRQTLGQGPEFLTYFQNEAQLEKSRLLSDRFSAERPKGSFSTLEIQRTEQGDSAMYLCASSQRPGTSSYEQYFGPGTRLTVT.

This clone was observed a single time. V usage is TRBV5-1 and J usage is TRBJ2-7; TRBD2 might be the D (6 bases). Germline V gene sequence: CDR1 SGHRS, CDR2 YFSETQ. The CDR3 covers 16 residues. V shed 4 bases and J shed 2 bases, with 19 bases lying between them. The CDR3 loop reads CASSRGEGGIPYEQYF. Here the CDR3 DNA reads TGCGCCAGCAGCCGTGGAGAGGGCGGGATACCCTACGAGCAGTACTTC. Using reference TRBV5-1 and TRBJ2-7 for the parts outside the CDR3, the full variable domain is KAGVTQTPRYLIKTRGQQVTLSCSPISGHRSVSWYQQTPGQGLQFLFEYFSETQRNKGNFPGRFSGRQFSNSRSEMNVSTLELGDSALYLCASSRGEGGIPYEQYFGPGTRLTVT.

The rearrangement uses TRBV11-2 and TRBJ2-3; a weak D match, TRBD2 (6 bases). The germline V gene has CDR1 SGHAT and CDR2 FQNNGV. This CDR3 has 15 amino acids. V was pared by 3 bases and J by 0 bases, with 10 bases between. As DNA, the CDR3 is TGTGCCAGCAGCTTTAGAAGCGGGAGCACAGATACGCAGTATTTT. Amino acids: CASSFRSGSTDTQYF.

The chain joins TRBV5-5 to TRBJ2-1; no definite D call. The CDR3 is 15 residues long. Germline V lookup: CDR1 SGHKS, CDR2 YYEKEE (reference sequence). V was trimmed by 0 bases and J by 0 bases, leaving 7 bases between them. The CDR3, as DNA: TGTGCCAGCAGCTTGGGTGCGACCTCCTACAATGAGCAGTTCTTC. This sequence encodes CASSLGATSYNEQFF. Supplemented by reference TRBV5-5 and TRBJ2-1, the full variable domain reads DAGVTQSPTHLIKTRGQQVTLRCSPISGHKSVSWYQQVLGQGPQFIFQYYEKEERGRGNFPDRFSARQFPNYSSELNVNALLLGDSALYLCASSLGATSYNEQFFGPGTRLTVL.

The V and J genes are TRBV6-1 and TRBJ2-7, with no clear D. The V gene lost 4 bases and the J gene lost 2 bases, with 12 bases spanning the gap. CDR3 length: 14 residues. Looked up from germline, CDR1 is MNHNS and CDR2 is SASEGT. The CDR3 region is CASSVSLSTYEQYF. As DNA, the CDR3 is TGTGCCAGCAGTGTTTCCCTTTCCACCTACGAGCAGTACTTC.

This clone has a single count. The chain carries TRBV6-5 and TRBJ2-5; the match to TRBD2 covers 7 bases. V dropped 2 bases and J dropped 5; count of bases not matched to a gene: 5. CDR1 is MNHEY and CDR2 is SVGAGI in the germline V gene. This CDR3 is 14 amino acids long. This chain's CDR3 is CASSYRGSGETQYF. CDR3 DNA sequence: TGTGCCAGCAGTTACCGCGGGAGCGGGGAGACCCAGTACTTC.

The chain employs TRBV11-2 and TRBJ2-7, with D possibly matching TRBD2 (6 bases). With 0 bases removed from V and 4 bases from J, the gap between germline ends came to 13 bases. Germline V gene sequence: CDR1 SGHAT, CDR2 FQNNGV. There are 15 residues in the CDR3. CDR3 protein: CASSLDWGVAYEQYF. The DNA of the CDR3 is TGTGCCAGCAGCTTAGATTGGGGGGTTGCTTACGAGCAGTACTTC.

This chain joins TRBV27 and TRBJ1-2, with 7 bases aligning to TRBD1. With V trimmed by 3 bases and J by 8 bases, 9 bases remained unmatched. The CDR3 covers 14 residues. Germline CDR1 is MNHEY and CDR2 is SMNVEV (reference sequence). Here the CDR3 reads CASSFSDRLWGYTF. In nucleotides, the CDR3 is TGTGCCAGCAGTTTCTCGGACAGGCTTTGGGGCTACACCTTC.

The J gene is TRBJ2-7, the V gene TRBV29-1; D is uncertain. Trimming took 5 bases from V and 6 from J, leaving 20 bases between them. The germline CDR1 and CDR2 sequences are SQVTM and ANQGSEA. The CDR3 contains 14 residues. CDR3 coding DNA: TGCAGCGTTCTGATAAGGAACAAATTGGGCGAGCAGTACTTC. Translated, it gives CSVLIRNKLGEQYF.

This chain uses TRBV6-1 with TRBJ2-3; TRBD2 aligns across 8 bases. Germline lookup yields CDR1 MNHNS and CDR2 SASEGT. The CDR3 has 16 residues. The trim removed 1 base at V and 1 base at J, leaving 4 bases unmatched. The CDR3 sequence: CASSEDWREGTDTQYF. The CDR3 DNA follows: TGTGCCAGCAGTGAAGATTGGCGGGAGGGCACAGATACGCAGTATTTT.

V and J are TRBV6-5 and TRBJ2-7, with 8 bases identical to TRBD1. The CDR3 contains 12 residues. V lost 5 bases, J lost 7 bases, and 4 bases stayed unmatched. Germline values: CDR1 MNHEY, CDR2 SVGAGI. CDR3 protein: CASSHRGAEQYF. The CDR3 DNA reads as TGTGCCAGCAGTCACAGGGGGGCGGAGCAGTACTTC.

V is TRBV6-5 and J is TRBJ2-1; D gene unclear. V dropped 3 bases and J dropped 2 bases, with 11 bases sitting between them. The CDR3 runs 15 residues. Germline values: CDR1 MNHEY, CDR2 SVGAGI. CDR3 loop: CASSYNRLPYNEQFF. CDR3 DNA sequence: TGTGCCAGCAGTTATAATCGTCTACCCTACAATGAGCAGTTCTTC.

Remarks on this clone: Other DNA sequences in the sample encode the same CDR3. The chain has TRBV18 and TRBJ2-7; D ambiguous. The CDR3 totals 11 residues. Germline CDR1 is KGHSH and CDR2 is LQKENI. Between the trimmed V and J ends, which lost 2 bases and 7 bases, there was a span of 6 bases. The CDR3 DNA reads TGTGCCAGCTCACCAGCAGGAGAGCAGTACTTC. Translated: CASSPAGEQYF.

The gene calls are TRBV7-2 and TRBJ2-3; 13 nucleotides line up with TRBD2. The junction had 13 bases not matched to a gene; V was cut back by 7 bases and J by 3 bases. CDR1 SGHTA and CDR2 FQGNSA come from the germline V gene. The CDR3 is made up of 18 amino acids. The CDR3 DNA follows: TGTGCCAGCACTATACTTGTGGGACTAGCGGGACTTACAGATACGCAGTATTTT. Protein: CASTILVGLAGLTDTQYF.